This is a list of T cell receptor beta chains from one sample in a study of OX40 agonist ivuxolimab in advanced cancers. Only in-frame clones appear in the TCRdb table, and some are missing; sequencing was by immunoSEQ multiplex PCR. Of 40,000 to 45,000 clones listed, about 86% are singletons. Sequenced here: CD4+ or CD8+ T cells sorted from blood, sampled in a trial of the OX40 agonist ivuxolimab. These receptors all come from an adult with an advanced solid tumor such as melanoma, head and neck, liver or kidney cancer. The CDR3 runs from the conserved cysteine through the conserved F or W. D genes are given only for firm matches. Only part of the rows carry a size: once, few, many, or a class if the clone is expanded.

d_gene	abundance	v_gene	j_gene	CDR3nt	CDR3aa
-	-	TRBV4-1	TRBJ1-2	TGCGCCAGCAGCCAAGATAGGGGGACCAACTATGGCTACACCTTC	CASSQDRGTNYGYTF
TRBD1	-	TRBV28	TRBJ1-2	TGTGCCAGCAGTTTTTTCCCGGACAGGGACCCTAACTATGGCTACACCTTC	CASSFFPDRDPNYGYTF
-	-	TRBV7-3	TRBJ2-1	TGTGCCAGCAGCTTCCGACTGGGCGAGCAGTTCTTC	CASSFRLGEQFF
-	-	TRBV28	TRBJ1-4	TGTGCCAGCAGCTTGGATGAAAAACTGTTTTTT	CASSLDEKLFF
-	-	TRBV5-4	TRBJ2-2	TGTGCCAGCAGCTTGGAGGGGGTAAACACCGGGGAGCTGTTTTTT	CASSLEGVNTGELFF
-	-	TRBV13	TRBJ1-5	TGTGCCAGCAGCTTAGGCCGGGCTCCGGGGCCCAATCAGCCCCAGCATTTT	CASSLGRAPGPNQPQHF
TRBD1	few	TRBV9	TRBJ2-1	TGTGCCAGCAGCCCCACGACAGGGGTGGGCAATGAGCAGTTCTTC	CASSPTTGVGNEQFF
TRBD1	-	TRBV19	TRBJ2-1	TGTGCCAGTACCGCCGCAGGGGGAGACACGAATGAGCAGTTCTTC	CASTAAGGDTNEQFF
TRBD2	-	TRBV28	TRBJ2-3	TGTGCCAGCAGTTCTTATAGCGGGGGGAAGAAAGATACGCAGTATTTT	CASSSYSGGKKDTQYF
TRBD1	-	TRBV6-5	TRBJ2-2	TGTGCCAGCAGACCCGGGACAGGGAACACCGGGGAGCTGTTTTTT	CASRPGTGNTGELFF
TRBD2	-	TRBV10-3	TRBJ2-3	TGTGCCATCAGTGAGTCGTCCGGGCGGGGGGCGGCGGATACGCAGTATTTT	CAISESSGRGAADTQYF
-	once	TRBV6-6	TRBJ1-4	TGTGCCAGCAGTATCGGACCGATCGATGAAAAACTGTTTTTT	CASSIGPIDEKLFF
TRBD1	-	TRBV27	TRBJ1-6	TGTGCCAGTTCTACAGGGGGCTCTTCACCCCTCCACTTT	CASSTGGSSPLHF
-	-	TRBV19	TRBJ1-2	TGTGCCAGTAGTATTTATGGCGACTATGGCTACACCTTC	CASSIYGDYGYTF
-	-	TRBV6-5	TRBJ2-1	TGTGCCAGCAGTTACTCGAAGGGGAATGAGCAGTTCTTC	CASSYSKGNEQFF
-	-	TRBV5-6	TRBJ2-3	TGTGCCAGCAGCCAGACTGAGGGGACAGATACGCAGTATTTT	CASSQTEGTDTQYF
-	once	TRBV4-3	TRBJ2-2	TGCGCCAGCAGCCCCCCCGAGGCCGGGGAGCTGTTTTTT	CASSPPEAGELFF
-	-	TRBV19	TRBJ1-3	TGTGCCAGTATCGGGACTGGAAACACCATATATTTT	CASIGTGNTIYF
-	-	TRBV30	TRBJ2-5	TGTGCCTGGAGTGAGACATGGACAGCGCAAGAGACCCAGTACTTC	CAWSETWTAQETQYF
-	-	TRBV6-5	TRBJ2-7	TGTGCCAGCAGTTACATGGCGGGGGCGCCCGAGCAGTACTTC	CASSYMAGAPEQYF
-	-	TRBV27	TRBJ2-3	TGTGCCAGCAGCAGATGGCCCGGGAATCCTATCACAGATACGCAGTATTTT	CASSRWPGNPITDTQYF
-	-	TRBV4-1	TRBJ2-5	TGCGCCAGCAGCCAAGGGTCAGGGGAGACCCAGTACTTC	CASSQGSGETQYF
TRBD1	-	TRBV9	TRBJ1-2	TGTGCCAGCAGCCCAGGGGGCAGAAACTATGGCTACACCTTC	CASSPGGRNYGYTF
-	once	TRBV11-2	TRBJ1-1	TGTGCCAGCAGCTTAACAGCTACTGCCACTGAAGCTTTCTTT	CASSLTATATEAFF
TRBD1	once	TRBV27	TRBJ2-1	TGTGCCAGCAGTTTACTTGGGACAGGGGGTAACAATGAGCAGTTCTTC	CASSLLGTGGNNEQFF
TRBD1	-	TRBV5-4	TRBJ2-5	TGTGCCAGCAGATCTTCCGGGACAGGGCCCCAAGAGACCCAGTACTTC	CASRSSGTGPQETQYF
-	-	TRBV6-6	TRBJ1-1	TGTGCCAGCAGTGGCTGGACCCTTGGGACTGAAGCTTTCTTT	CASSGWTLGTEAFF
-	-	TRBV28	TRBJ2-7	TGTGCCAGCACCCCGAGCGTTGGGGGAGAGCAGTACTTC	CASTPSVGGEQYF
-	once	TRBV19	TRBJ2-7	TGTGCCAGTAGTATAGACAGGACAGAATACCTCGAGCAGTACTTC	CASSIDRTEYLEQYF
TRBD1	-	TRBV28	TRBJ2-7	TGTGCCAGCAGTCCCGGGACAGACTCCTACGAGCAGTACTTC	CASSPGTDSYEQYF
TRBD1	-	TRBV9	TRBJ1-6	TGTGCCAGCAGCGTAGGGGGGACAGGGAATAATTCACCCCTCCACTTT	CASSVGGTGNNSPLHF
-	-	TRBV5-5	TRBJ2-7	TGTGCCAGCAGCCAAGGCAGAAACTCCTACGAGCAGTACTTC	CASSQGRNSYEQYF
TRBD2	-	TRBV11-2	TRBJ2-3	TGTGCCAGCAGCTTCAGCGGGGGGACAGATACGCAGTATTTT	CASSFSGGTDTQYF
-	-	TRBV7-9	TRBJ1-2	TGTGCCAGCAGCTCGTCGACAAAGATAAATGGGGGATACTATGGCTACACCTTC	CASSSSTKINGGYYGYTF
-	-	TRBV4-3	TRBJ1-2	TGCGCCAGCACCTTCAGCCCGGCAGCTAACTATGGCTACACCTTC	CASTFSPAANYGYTF
-	-	TRBV13	TRBJ2-3	TGTGCCAGCAGCCCCCGACGCCGGGACACAACTAGCACAGATACGCAGTATTTT	CASSPRRRDTTSTDTQYF
-	-	TRBV5-5	TRBJ2-3	TGTGCCAGCAGCTACAGGGGGAGGGACACAGATACGCAGTATTTT	CASSYRGRDTDTQYF
TRBD1	-	TRBV6-1	TRBJ1-1	TGTGCCAGCAGTGAATCTGACAGGGGGATAATGAACACTGAAGCTTTCTTT	CASSESDRGIMNTEAFF
-	-	TRBV27	TRBJ1-1	TGTGCCAGCAGTTTTATAGGGGACACTGAAGCTTTCTTT	CASSFIGDTEAFF
-	-	TRBV13	TRBJ2-1	TGTGCCAGCAGCCTTGAGGGGTGGGGGACACTTAGAAATGAGCAGTTCTTC	CASSLEGWGTLRNEQFF
-	-	TRBV25-1	TRBJ1-4	TGTGCCAGCAGTGAAGGGGGCAGGAATGAAAAACTGTTTTTT	CASSEGGRNEKLFF
-	-	TRBV4-1	TRBJ1-1	TGCGCCAGCAGCCAAGGGGGGATTGAAGCTTTCTTT	CASSQGGIEAFF
-	-	TRBV4-2	TRBJ1-5	TGTGCCAGCAGCCAAGATCGGGGCGGGGGTCAGCCCCAGCATTTT	CASSQDRGGGQPQHF
-	-	TRBV10-3	TRBJ1-1	TGTGCCATCAGGACCAGGTCTGAAGCTTTCTTT	CAIRTRSEAFF
TRBD1	few	TRBV7-9	TRBJ1-6	TGTGCCAGCAGCACTACGGGCGTCGACAGGGGGCGGGGATCACCCCTCCACTTT	CASSTTGVDRGRGSPLHF
-	once	TRBV19	TRBJ2-1	TGTGCCAGTAGCGGGTTTAGTATCAATGAGCAGTTCTTC	CASSGFSINEQFF
-	-	TRBV5-1	TRBJ2-7	TGCGCCAGCAGCGGGGGGGGCAAGAGCTCCTACGAGCAGTACTTC	CASSGGGKSSYEQYF
-	few	TRBV7-2	TRBJ2-2	TGTGCCAGCAGCATTCTTGGGCAGGGCCGAGTCGGGGAGCTGTTTTTT	CASSILGQGRVGELFF
TRBD2	-	TRBV19	TRBJ2-1	TGTGCCAGTAGTATACCCCCGGGGGGGAGCTCCTACAATGAGCAGTTCTTC	CASSIPPGGSSYNEQFF
TRBD2	-	TRBV2	TRBJ2-2	TGTGCCAGCAGTGCCCCTAGCGGGGGTGACACCGGGGAGCTGTTTTTT	CASSAPSGGDTGELFF
-	-	TRBV7-9	TRBJ1-2	TGTGCCAGCAGTAATAGACTTAACTATGGCTACACCTTC	CASSNRLNYGYTF
TRBD1	-	TRBV7-6	TRBJ2-1	TGTGCCAGCAGCTCGGGACAGGATGGATGGAGGATCTTC	CASSSGQDGWRIF
-	-	TRBV4-1	TRBJ2-7	TGCGCCAGCAGCCCGGACATTTACTACGAGCAGTACTTC	CASSPDIYYEQYF
TRBD1	-	TRBV19	TRBJ1-1	TGTGCCGTGGAGGGCAGGGGGTCGAACACTGAAGCTTTCTTT	CAVEGRGSNTEAFF
TRBD2	-	TRBV13	TRBJ2-3	TGTGCCAGCAGACCCGGACTAGCGGGAGGCACAGATACGCAGTATTTT	CASRPGLAGGTDTQYF